Shown below are 23 T cell receptor beta chains from a single sample sequenced in a study of OX40 agonist ivuxolimab in advanced cancers. The table came from immunoSEQ multiplex PCR; TCRdb's copy has only in-frame clones and leaves some out. The repertoire holds around 95,000 clones, with approximately 90% as singletons. This specimen consisted of CD4+ or CD8+ T cells sorted from blood, obtained in a trial of the OX40 agonist ivuxolimab. These receptors all come from an adult with an advanced solid tumor such as melanoma, head and neck, liver or kidney cancer.

The table lists this clone with a few counts. V gene TRBV29-1 combines with J gene TRBJ1-1, with D unresolved. V was pared by 2 bases and J by 6 bases, with 4 bases between. CDR3 length: 10 amino acids. The V gene's germline CDR1 is SQVTM and CDR2 ANQGSEA. Written as DNA, the CDR3 is TGCAGCGTTGAATACCCTGAAGCTTTCTTT. It codes for CSVEYPEAFF.

This sequence joins TRBV6-6 and TRBJ1-5, with unresolved D. The germline V gene encodes CDR1 MNHNY and CDR2 SVGAGI (reference sequence). Trimming pared 9 bases from V and 7 bases from J, leaving 7 bases between. The CDR3 length is 10 residues. DNA for the CDR3: TGTGCCAGAGGAAAACAGCCCCAGCATTTT. The encoded protein is CARGKQPQHF.

V gene TRBV4-3 combines with J gene TRBJ1-5; D is unclear. CDR1 is LGHNA, CDR2 YSLEER, per germline. V gave up 0 bases and J gave up 3 bases, with 12 bases separating them. The CDR3 has 16 amino acids. CDR3 amino acids: CASSQDYRQDNQPQHF. The CDR3 region has the DNA TGCGCCAGCAGCCAAGATTATCGGCAGGACAATCAGCCCCAGCATTTT.

V gene TRBV5-6 combines with J gene TRBJ2-5, with D perhaps matching TRBD2 (6 bases). The DNA end is a closer match to TRBJ2-7, so the J assignment may be wrong. The CDR3 has 14 residues. Germline CDR1 reads SGHDT; CDR2 reads YYEEEE. DNA for the CDR3: TGTGCCAGCAGGATTACCGGGAGAGACTACGAGCAGTACTTC. It encodes CASRITGRDYEQYF.

This clone was detected only once. J is TRBJ1-1 and V is TRBV2, with D possibly TRBD1 on 6 matching bases. V lost 4 bases and J lost 1, with 7 bases in between. The CDR3 runs 13 residues. Germline loops: CDR1 SNHLY, CDR2 FYNNEI. CDR3 residues: CASSAGANTEAFF. In DNA, the CDR3 is TGTGCCAGCAGTGCGGGGGCGAACACTGAAGCTTTCTTT.

The V and J genes are TRBV5-4 and TRBJ2-6; D tentatively reads TRBD1 or TRBD2 (5 bases each). CDR1 and CDR2 from the germline V gene are SGHNT and YYREEE (reference sequence). Trimming pared 6 bases from V and 0 bases from J, leaving 13 bases between. This CDR3 is built from 16 residues. In DNA form, the CDR3 reads TGTGCCAGCACCCCCCTTGGGGGCTCTGGGGCCAACGTCCTGACTTTC. Protein sequence: CASTPLGGSGANVLTF. The whole variable domain, filled in from reference TRBV5-4 and TRBJ2-6, reads ETGVTQSPTHLIKTRGQQVTLRCSSQSGHNTVSWYQQALGQGPQFIFQYYREEENGRGNFPPRFSGLQFPNYSSELNVNALELDDSALYLCASTPLGGSGANVLTFGAGSRLTVL.

The V and J genes are TRBV5-1 and TRBJ2-4; TRBD1 agrees at 10 bases. Germline CDR1 is SGHRS and CDR2 is YFSETQ. This CDR3 region has 14 residues. With 2 bases clipped from V and 8 bases from J, the junction kept 4 bases outside the gene matches. In nucleotides, the CDR3 is TGCGCCAGCAGCTTAGGACAGGGGGGCGACATTCAGTACTTC. Its translation: CASSLGQGGDIQYF.

This clone has only one observation. The gene calls are TRBV30 and TRBJ2-7, with 9 bases lining up with TRBD1. The CDR3 is made up of 18 amino acids. Trimming removed 2 bases from V and 7 bases from J; junction bases left unmatched: 21. Germline V CDR1 and CDR2: GTSNPN, SVGIG (reference sequence). This CDR3 reads CAWSPGTGFALRVGEQYF. The CDR3 region has the DNA TGTGCCTGGAGTCCAGGGACAGGGTTCGCGTTGAGGGTGGGGGAGCAGTACTTC.

The rearrangement uses TRBV7-9 and TRBJ1-1, with unresolved D. Germline CDR1 reads SEHNR; CDR2 reads FQNEAQ (reference sequence). V lost 5 bases and J 0 bases, leaving 10 bases between the germline ends. CDR3 length equals 14 residues. CDR3 DNA sequence: TGTGCCAGCAGCACATATCAGATGAACACTGAAGCTTTCTTT. Protein: CASSTYQMNTEAFF.

This rearrangement joins TRBV28 to TRBJ2-7; 9 bases fit TRBD1. The CDR3 totals 14 residues. After removal of 6 bases from V and 3 bases from J, the junction contained 6 bases not matched to a gene. Germline CDR1 reads MDHEN; CDR2 reads SYDVKM. In nucleotides, the CDR3 is TGTGCCAGCAGGAACGACAGGGGGTACTACGAGCAGTACTTC. Protein: CASRNDRGYYEQYF.

This chain connects TRBV5-6 to TRBJ2-5; D is undetermined. The CDR3 is 16 residues long. Germline V gives CDR1 SGHDT, CDR2 YYEEEE. Trimming took 0 bases from V and 4 from J, leaving 16 bases between them. In DNA form, the CDR3 reads TGTGCCAGCAGCTTGGCTGGCGGTGGACGGGCAGAGACCCAGTACTTC. Protein sequence: CASSLAGGGRAETQYF.

This chain uses TRBV9 with TRBJ1-5, with 9 positions matching TRBD1. The V and J ends lost 0 bases and 0 bases, in that order; junction bases with no gene match: 7. This CDR3 is 18 amino acids long. Germline-derived CDR1 and CDR2 are SGDLS and YYNGEE. CDR3 DNA: TGTGCCAGCAGCGTAGGGGACAGGGACCATAATAGCAATCAGCCCCAGCATTTT. Its translation: CASSVGDRDHNSNQPQHF.

V usage is TRBV4-3 and J usage is TRBJ2-4; TRBD2 agrees at 9 bases. The CDR3 is made up of 19 amino acids. Germline V lookup: CDR1 LGHNA, CDR2 YSLEER. V lost 0 bases, J lost 4 bases, and 13 bases stayed unmatched. CDR3 nucleotide sequence: TGCGCCAGCAGCCAAGAGACCTTAGCGGGAGCCGTGAATAAAAACATTCAGTACTTC. As protein: CASSQETLAGAVNKNIQYF.

This clone was seen a handful of times. This chain links TRBV18 with TRBJ2-7; TRBD2 agrees at 14 bases. The CDR3 is 16 amino acids. J gave up 5 bases and V 3 bases, and 6 bases lay outside the gene matches. Germline-derived CDR1 and CDR2 are KGHSH and LQKENI. The chain's CDR3 is CASSPQGLAGVHEQYF. For the CDR3, the DNA is TGTGCCAGCTCACCCCAGGGACTAGCGGGAGTCCACGAGCAGTACTTC.

The chain joins TRBV4-3 to TRBJ1-5; a weak D match, TRBD1 (6 bases). The CDR3 runs to 19 residues. V lost 0 bases and J 0 bases, leaving 18 bases between the germline ends. Germline CDR1 LGHNA, CDR2 YSLEER. The CDR3 protein is CASSQDGVKGGYSNQPQHF. The CDR3 DNA is TGCGCCAGCAGCCAAGATGGGGTGAAGGGGGGTTATAGCAATCAGCCCCAGCATTTT.

The chain is built from TRBV10-3 and TRBJ2-7; 7 bases align to TRBD1. CDR3 length: 13 amino acids. J was trimmed by 4 bases and V by 8 bases; bases with no gene match: 8. From germline, CDR1 is ENHRY and CDR2 SYGVKD. The CDR3 DNA is TGTGCCATCGGTACAGGGGAATATTACGAGCAGTACTTC. This codes for CAIGTGEYYEQYF.

The chain couples TRBV11-2 to TRBJ2-1; TRBD2 might be the D (6 bases). V lost 1 base and J 6 bases, leaving 16 bases between the germline ends. The CDR3 length is 16 residues. From germline, CDR1 is SGHAT and CDR2 FQNNGV. The CDR3 DNA reads TGTGCCAGCAGCTTAGGTAGGTTGGAGGGCCTCAATGAGCAGTTCTTC. As protein: CASSLGRLEGLNEQFF.

The V and J genes are TRBV28 and TRBJ2-3; D gene ambiguous. Germline loops: CDR1 MDHEN, CDR2 SYDVKM. CDR3 length equals 13 residues. The V end was cut by 6 bases, the J end by 10 bases, with 17 bases between. The CDR3 nucleotides are TGTGCCAGCAGGCAGGCTCTAATAGGGTCGCAGTATTTT. The encoded protein is CASRQALIGSQYF.

The CDR3 nucleotides are TGTGCCAGCAGTTTATCCGGGACTAGCCTCACAGATACGCAGTATTTT. The encoded protein is CASSLSGTSLTDTQYF. The rearrangement links TRBV6-5 to TRBJ2-3; 9 nucleotides line up with TRBD2. The CDR3 runs 16 residues. Germline V gives CDR1 MNHEY, CDR2 SVGAGI. V was pared by 4 bases and J by 2 bases, with 7 bases of the junction left unmatched.

The chain employs TRBV7-2 and TRBJ1-3; D gene ambiguous. The CDR3 runs 13 residues. The ends were cut back, 1 base at V and 3 bases at J, with 4 bases in the middle. Germline CDR1 reads SGHTA; CDR2 reads FQGNSA. The CDR3 DNA reads TGTGCCAGCAGCTTAGGTCGTGGAAACACCATATATTTT. Translated: CASSLGRGNTIYF.

This sequence joins TRBV27 and TRBJ1-1; tentatively, D is TRBD1 (5 bases). Germline V gene lookup returns CDR1 MNHEY and CDR2 SMNVEV (reference sequence). Trimming pared 4 bases from V and 7 bases from J, leaving 13 bases between. The CDR3 has 13 residues. The CDR3 sequence is CASSYQGLDEAFF. CDR3 nucleotide sequence: TGTGCCAGCAGTTACCAGGGTCTAGATGAAGCTTTCTTT.

V is TRBV4-2 and J is TRBJ2-3, with unresolved D. Germline CDR1 and CDR2: LGHNA and YNFKEQ. The CDR3 totals 17 residues. Trimming left V 1 base short and J 1 base short, with 15 bases between. CDR3 nucleotides: TGTGCCAGCAGCCAAGTCGCCCCTATTCGGGGCACAGATACGCAGTATTTT. It encodes CASSQVAPIRGTDTQYF.

The V gene is TRBV10-2, the J gene TRBJ2-1, with 7 nucleotides matching TRBD2. The V segment lost 10 bases and the J segment 0 bases; nucleotides outside the gene matches: 18. CDR3 length equals 18 residues. Germline V lookup: CDR1 WSHSY, CDR2 SAAADI. The CDR3 is CAITPLGGETSSYNEQFF. In nucleotides, the CDR3 is TGCGCCATCACGCCCCTGGGGGGGGAGACTAGCTCCTACAATGAGCAGTTCTTC.